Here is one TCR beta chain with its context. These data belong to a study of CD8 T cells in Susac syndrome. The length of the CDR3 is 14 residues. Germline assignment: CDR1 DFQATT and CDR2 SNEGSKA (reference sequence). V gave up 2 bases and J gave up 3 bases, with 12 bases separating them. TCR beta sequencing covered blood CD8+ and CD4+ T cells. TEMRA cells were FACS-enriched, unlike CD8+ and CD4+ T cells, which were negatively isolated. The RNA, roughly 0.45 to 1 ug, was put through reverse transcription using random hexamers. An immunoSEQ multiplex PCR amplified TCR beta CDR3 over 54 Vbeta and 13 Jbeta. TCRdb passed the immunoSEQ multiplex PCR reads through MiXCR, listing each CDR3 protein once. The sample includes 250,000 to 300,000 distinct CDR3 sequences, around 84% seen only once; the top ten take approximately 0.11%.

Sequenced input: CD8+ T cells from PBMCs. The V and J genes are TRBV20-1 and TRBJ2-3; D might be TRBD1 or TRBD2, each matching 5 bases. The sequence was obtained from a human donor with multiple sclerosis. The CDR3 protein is CSARRDQRTDTQYF. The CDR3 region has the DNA TGCAGTGCTAGACGGGACCAGCGTACAGATACGCAGTATTTT.